Listed below are T cell receptor beta chains from one sample, sequenced in a study of CD8 T cells in ankylosing spondylitis. MiXCR was run by TCRdb on the 5' RACE reads, yielding one entry per CDR3 protein. The table includes some 700,000 distinct CDR3 sequences, 15% to 20% detected once. The sequenced sample consisted of blood, either unsorted or a sorted T cell fraction (not recorded which). These receptor sequences come from a male donor with ankylosing spondylitis. Both conserved end residues are part of each CDR3.

CDR3aa,j_gene,v_gene
CASSRGQGWDTEAFF,TRBJ1-1,TRBV18
CASPGPAGPQHF,TRBJ1-5,TRBV28
CASSSWGVTSNPTVEQYF,TRBJ2-3,TRBV12-3/TRBV12-4
CASSLEQGQGEQYF,TRBJ2-7,TRBV5-1
CASSWETYEQYF,TRBJ2-7,TRBV6-2/TRBV6-3
CASSYSSRNTEAFF,TRBJ1-1,TRBV6-5
CASSPSAQVEGSEAFF,TRBJ1-1,TRBV18
CATSDPSGSDTGELFF,TRBJ2-2,TRBV24-1
CASSPSGGPYEQYF,TRBJ2-7,TRBV3-1
CASSRTARWGEKLFF,TRBJ1-4,TRBV12-3/TRBV12-4
CASSLDKPTGNQPQHF,TRBJ1-5,TRBV7-9
CSVPKGWETQYF,TRBJ2-5,TRBV29-1
CATSMGRGAGGNTDTQYF,TRBJ2-3,TRBV5-1
CASSLGGRTVENQPQHF,TRBJ1-5,TRBV5-1
CATSDIYENTGELFF,TRBJ2-2,TRBV24-1
CASGGLLTAEQYF,TRBJ2-7,TRBV6-1
CASSLSPRQGSTDTQYF,TRBJ2-3,TRBV27
CASSQAAGGGEQYF,TRBJ2-7,TRBV4-1
CASSYSWTGGIIGYGYTF,TRBJ1-2,TRBV6-5
CASSPLTGQHPDTQYF,TRBJ2-3,TRBV4-1
CSVEYPLGAGELFF,TRBJ2-2,TRBV29-1
CASIRRSGQGYNEQFF,TRBJ2-1,TRBV12-3/TRBV12-4
CAISEETVEITGNTIYF,TRBJ1-3,TRBV10-3
CASSSFPGQPQHF,TRBJ1-5,TRBV5-1
CASNALSNQPQHF,TRBJ1-5,TRBV19
CASSQDKVGVWETQYF,TRBJ2-5,TRBV4-1
CASRDNSGNTIYF,TRBJ1-3,TRBV6-1
CASSFRGRGLHEQYF,TRBJ2-7,TRBV28
CASTRELANEQFF,TRBJ2-1,TRBV2
CASSTRTGGAGNSPLHF,TRBJ1-6,TRBV5-1
CASSAYGASKETQYF,TRBJ2-5,TRBV13
CSARVSGSDTQYF,TRBJ2-3,TRBV20-1
CASSPRTDDGYTF,TRBJ1-2,TRBV7-9
CASTPWEGSVRNYGYTF,TRBJ1-2,TRBV11-2
CASSQDLQDNEQFF,TRBJ2-1,TRBV14
CASSQDRGLVGELFF,TRBJ2-2,TRBV4-3
CASSLALGREAYEQYF,TRBJ2-7,TRBV7-9
CASSSQGVYTEAFF,TRBJ1-1,TRBV2
CSVVTGFVTEAFF,TRBJ1-1,TRBV29-1
CASSYGQGFYNSPLHF,TRBJ1-6,TRBV7-9
CASSLVAGGPLGNEQFF,TRBJ2-1,TRBV5-5
CASSPRTAGDTQYF,TRBJ2-3,TRBV13
CASNPGAAYNEQFF,TRBJ2-1,TRBV5-1
CAWSPGHSGNTIYF,TRBJ1-3,TRBV30
CASSSGTANNSPLHF,TRBJ1-6,TRBV5-1
CASSGTSGHYNEQFF,TRBJ2-1,TRBV2
CSAPEYTDTQYF,TRBJ2-3,TRBV20-1
CASRRDSQTQYF,TRBJ2-5,TRBV6-1
CATSARDGNYGYTF,TRBJ1-2,TRBV24-1
CASSQVGFQRHYEQYF,TRBJ2-7,TRBV14
CSAKRVDRESEQYF,TRBJ2-7,TRBV20-1
CASSLSSGSPLRETQYF,TRBJ2-5,TRBV5-1
CASSSMEAKYNEQFF,TRBJ2-1,TRBV5-1
CASSSTSGVSDTQYF,TRBJ2-3,TRBV7-8
CASSLVYYEGQEIPPYQETQYF,TRBJ2-5,TRBV11-3
CASSEGEETQYF,TRBJ2-5,TRBV9